This T cell receptor beta chain was sequenced during a study of OX40 agonist ivuxolimab in advanced cancers. In terms of the full investigation: The costimulatory receptor OX40 (CD134) was targeted by ivuxolimab, a fully human IgG2 agonistic monoclonal antibody. Intravenous ivuxolimab was administered to patients every 2 weeks at six dose levels: 0.01, 0.1, 0.3, 1.5, 3 and 10 mg/kg. Among the roughly 50 dose-escalation patients, 19 had hepatocellular carcinoma, 15 melanoma, 9 renal cell carcinoma and 9 head and neck cancer. A male proportion of 82.7% and a mean age of around 60 years, ranging from about 20 to 79, were recorded for the dose-escalation cohort. Prior anti-PD-1, anti-PD-L1 or anti-CTLA-4 therapy was permitted, and checkpoint inhibitors had been received by under 50% of dose-escalation patients. Three dose-escalation patients achieved partial responses, one with hepatocellular carcinoma and two with cutaneous melanoma. Peripheral TCRbeta sequencing was intended to test whether TCR sequence diversity was altered and clonal T-cell expansion was caused by ivuxolimab. The monotherapy dose-escalation portion (N ≈ 52 patients) of the phase I ivuxolimab trial is reported in the paper. Results the study describes overall, beyond this receptor: Which antigens the clonally expanded peripheral T cells were specific for was not determined. At doses of 0.1 to 3.0 mg/kg, clonal expansion of both CD4+ and CD8+ blood T cells was observed from baseline to week 6. On average, CD8+ T cells showed more expanded clones than CD4+ T cells after ivuxolimab. In the 0.1-3.0 mg/kg groups, partial responders had among the lowest normalized peripheral clonal expansion, particularly in CD8+ T cells. Low levels of normalized T-cell clonal expansion were also seen in some patients who did not respond.

The trial excluded patients who had a history of autoimmune disease or were on systemic immunosuppression. Peripheral blood for TCR sequencing was drawn from every dose cohort at baseline, at cycle 4 day 1 and at cycle 7 day 1. Samples were obtained from an open-label, multicenter, first-in-human phase I dose-escalation trial of ivuxolimab. Adults with locally advanced or metastatic head and neck squamous cell, hepatocellular, melanoma or renal cell carcinoma were enrolled in the trial. CD4+ and CD8+ T cells were sorted separately from peripheral blood before TCR sequencing. As for this clone: Its target antigen remains unknown. It has no much larger one-base neighbor in the sample; base qualities were not kept.

Based on the germline V gene, the CDR1 and CDR2 sequences are SGHRS and YFSETQ. Its CDR3 holds 15 amino acids, cysteine through phenylalanine. Only the CDR3 DNA stays, 45 bases, in frame from base 1. V is reduced by 4 bases and J by 0 bases, leaving a spacing of 8 bases between them. Genomic DNA was isolated from the sorted cells so that the TCRbeta CDR3 region could be sequenced. The immunoSEQ Assay was used for sequencing of TCRbeta CDR3 regions. Imported from immuneACCESS, the table was reduced by TCRdb to in-frame sequences with V and J called. These copies leave out some clones; in studies compared against another copy, an unresolved V gene accounts for under half, and the cause of the remainder is not known. Counted in this sample were 72,000 or so clones; roughly nine tenths of them appeared once. The top ten hold approximately 10% of the sample.

The chain links TRBV5-1 with TRBJ2-6; the D gene cannot be named for sure. The clonotype comes from an adult with an advanced solid tumor such as melanoma, head and neck, liver or kidney cancer. Sequenced here: CD4+ or CD8+ T cells sorted from blood, sampled in a trial of the OX40 agonist ivuxolimab. The nucleotide sequence reads as follows: TGCGCCAGCAGCCCGACAAGCTCTGGGGCCAACGTCCTGACTTTC. This encodes CASSPTSSGANVLTF.